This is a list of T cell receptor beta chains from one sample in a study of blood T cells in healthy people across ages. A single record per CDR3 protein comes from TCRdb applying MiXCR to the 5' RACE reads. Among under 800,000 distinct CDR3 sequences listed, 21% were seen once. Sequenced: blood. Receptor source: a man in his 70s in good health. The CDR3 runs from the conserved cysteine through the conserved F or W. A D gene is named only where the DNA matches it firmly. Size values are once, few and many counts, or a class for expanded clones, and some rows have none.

TGTGCCAGCACCACCACTACTAGCGGGAGTGGTAATGAGCAGTTCTTC,CASTTTTSGSGNEQFF,once,TRBJ2-1,TRBV6-6,TRBD2
TGCAGTGCTAGAACCCCTAGCGGGAGGTCGGAGACCCAGTACTTC,CSARTPSGRSETQYF,few,TRBJ2-5,TRBV20-1,TRBD2
TGTGCCAGCAGCCCACCAACCCCAGATACGCAGTATTTT,CASSPPTPDTQYF,few,TRBJ2-3,TRBV9,.
TGCGCCAGCAGCCAACTTACCCAGGGGACAGGGGCTCAAGAGACCCAGTACTTC,CASSQLTQGTGAQETQYF,.,TRBJ2-5,TRBV4-1,TRBD1
TGTGCCAGCAGCGTAGGTCGGGGTAACGAGCAGTACTTC,CASSVGRGNEQYF,.,TRBJ2-7,TRBV9,.
TGTGCTAGCAGCCCTCAAGGACAGTTGAACACCGGGGAGCTGTTTTTT,CASSPQGQLNTGELFF,many,TRBJ2-2,TRBV7-7,.
TGTGCCAGCAGTCCAACGCCGGGACTAGCCTCCTACGAGCAGTACTTC,CASSPTPGLASYEQYF,.,TRBJ2-7,TRBV27,TRBD2
TGTGCCAGCAGTTCCCGTAGCAAGGAGACCCAGTACTTC,CASSSRSKETQYF,few,TRBJ2-5,TRBV28,.
TGTGCCAGCAGTTTATCCGGGAGTCTCCACGAGCAGTACTTC,CASSLSGSLHEQYF,.,TRBJ2-7,TRBV28,.
TGTGCCAGCAGCTTAGGAGCGGGAGGGCCTACCGGGGAGCTGTTTTTT,CASSLGAGGPTGELFF,.,TRBJ2-2,TRBV7-2,TRBD2
TGCAGTGCCCTAGCTCTAGCGGGAGCCACAGATACGCAGTATTTT,CSALALAGATDTQYF,few,TRBJ2-3,TRBV20-1,TRBD2
TGTGCCAGCAGCCCCCAAGGGACTACCTACAATGAGCGGTTCTTC,CASSPQGTTYNERFF,.,TRBJ2-1,TRBV7-3,TRBD2
TGTGCCAGCAGTTTATCGCAGGGCGGCACTGAAGCTTCCTTT,CASSLSQGGTEASF,few,TRBJ1-1,TRBV28,.
TGTGCCGGCAGCTCTCTCGGGGCCATTGAGCAGTTCTTC,CAGSSLGAIEQFF,.,TRBJ2-1,TRBV7-9,.
TGTGCCAGCAGAACCGGGACAGGGTCTGGGGCCAACGTCCTGACTTTC,CASRTGTGSGANVLTF,.,TRBJ2-6,TRBV6-2/TRBV6-3,TRBD1
TGTGCCAGCAGGTATCAGGGGGACGAGCAGTACTTC,CASRYQGDEQYF,.,TRBJ2-7,TRBV2,TRBD1
TGTGCCACCAGCAGCCCCCCGGGCACTGAAGCTTTCTTT,CATSSPPGTEAFF,.,TRBJ1-1,TRBV15,.
TGCAGTGCTGATAGCGGGAGGGCCGGTGAGACCCAGTACTTC,CSADSGRAGETQYF,few,TRBJ2-5,TRBV20-1,TRBD2